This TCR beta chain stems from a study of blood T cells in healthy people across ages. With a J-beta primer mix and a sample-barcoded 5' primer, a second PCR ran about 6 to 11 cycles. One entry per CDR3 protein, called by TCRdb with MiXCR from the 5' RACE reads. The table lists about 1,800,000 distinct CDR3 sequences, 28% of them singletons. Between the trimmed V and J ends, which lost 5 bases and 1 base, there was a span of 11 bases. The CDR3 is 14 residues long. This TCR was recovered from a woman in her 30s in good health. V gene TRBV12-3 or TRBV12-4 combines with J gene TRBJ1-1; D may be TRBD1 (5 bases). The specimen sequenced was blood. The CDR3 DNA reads TGTGCCAGCAGTCGGGGACGGCAGAACACTGAAGCTTTCTTT. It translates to CASSRGRQNTEAFF.